This T cell receptor beta chain emerged from a study of cytomegalovirus exposure and HLA in healthy donors. Study-level results: Among the sequence variants, a highly shared cluster was likely an artifact of sequencing. In presence/absence analyses, roughly uniform sequencing depth across donors was assumed.

PCR used 60 Vbeta primers and 13 Jbeta primers. Assay used: immunoSEQ multiplex PCR; TCRdb lists only in-frame clones, some missing. The sample totals roughly 100,000 clones. V shed 4 bases, J shed 4 bases, and the junction held 7 bases outside the gene matches. Germline V gene lookup returns CDR1 SEHNR and CDR2 FQNEAQ (reference sequence). The CDR3 covers 15 residues. To note about this clone: As yet, its antigen is unknown.

Sequencing input: PBMCs. The chain carries TRBV7-9 and TRBJ2-3, with TRBD1 matching 8 bases. The TCR comes from a man aged 40-49 years in good health and CMV-seronegative. The CDR3 is CASSSGQGRADTQYF. The CDR3 nucleotides are TGTGCCAGCAGCTCTGGACAGGGAAGGGCAGATACGCAGTATTTT.